This passage covers 19 T cell receptor beta chains from one sample sequenced in a study of blood T cell repertoires in COVID-19. Only in-frame clones appear in the TCRdb table, and some are missing; sequencing was by immunoSEQ multiplex PCR. The sample has 400,000 to 550,000 clones; more than 85% are singletons. The sequenced material came from peripheral blood. All receptors come from a woman in her twenties or thirties with acute or convalescent COVID-19.

This sequence joins TRBV30 and TRBJ2-3, with 8 bases matching TRBD2. Germline loops: CDR1 GTSNPN, CDR2 SVGIG (reference sequence). The junction had 3 bases not matched to a gene; V was cut back by 2 bases and J by 2 bases. The CDR3 loop spans 14 amino acids. The CDR3 protein is CAWSYSGVTDTQYF. The CDR3 DNA is TGTGCCTGGAGTTATAGCGGGGTCACAGATACGCAGTATTTT.

The genes are TRBV10-3 and TRBJ1-2; the match to TRBD1 covers 7 bases. Germline V CDR1 and CDR2: ENHRY, SYGVKD. V lost 3 bases to trimming and J lost 2 bases; unmatched junction nucleotides: 6. This CDR3 contains 15 residues. DNA of the CDR3: TGTGCCATCAGTGACCCGGGACAGAAAAACTATGGCTACACCTTC. Its translation: CAISDPGQKNYGYTF.

The chain has TRBV23-1 and TRBJ1-1; weak D call: TRBD1 (5 bases). TRBV23-1 is known as an ORF, though its function is uncertain. This CDR3 has 14 residues. The germline V and J ends were trimmed by 2 bases and 1 base, with 8 bases remaining between them. The CDR3 spells CASSQGRENTEAFF. The CDR3 DNA reads TGCGCCAGCAGTCAAGGCAGGGAGAACACTGAAGCTTTCTTT.

The CDR3 DNA reads TGTGCCAGCAGCTTAGGGCCCGCCGACCTCAATGAGCAGTTCTTC. This gives the protein CASSLGPADLNEQFF. The rearrangement uses TRBV7-3 and TRBJ2-1; D remains ambiguous. The CDR3 is 15 amino acids. Looked up from germline, CDR1 is SGHTA and CDR2 is FQGTGA. Trimming shortened V by 2 bases and J by 6 bases, and 14 bases separated the two germline ends. The full variable domain, with the rest looked up from reference TRBV7-3 and TRBJ2-1, is GAGVSQTPSNKVTEKGKYVELRCDPISGHTALYWYRQSLGQGPEFLIYFQGTGAADDSGLPNDRFFAVRPEGSVSTLKIQRTERGDSAVYLCASSLGPADLNEQFFGPGTRLTVL.

This clone occurred once. The genes are TRBV4-1 and TRBJ2-3; D is unresolved. Germline CDR1 reads MGHRA; CDR2 reads YSYEKL. V was clipped by 0 bases and J by 7 bases, with 5 bases between them. CDR3 length: 12 amino acids. The CDR3 spells CASSQDGYTQYF. In DNA form, the CDR3 reads TGCGCCAGCAGCCAAGACGGTTATACGCAGTATTTT.

This rearrangement joins TRBV2 to TRBJ2-3; D may be TRBD1 (6 bases). Trimming left V 11 bases short and J 4 bases short, with 19 bases between. CDR1 and CDR2 from the germline V gene are SNHLY and FYNNEI. The length of the CDR3 is 14 residues. CDR3 bases: TGTGCCTACCCCGGGAAGACAGGTCCAGATACGCAGTATTTT. Translating it yields CAYPGKTGPDTQYF.

The chain has TRBV27 and TRBJ1-3; the match to TRBD1 covers 7 bases. CDR1 is MNHEY and CDR2 is SMNVEV in the germline V gene (reference sequence). The CDR3 is made up of 14 amino acids. Trimming removed 6 bases from V and 2 bases from J; junction bases left unmatched: 4. CDR3 coding DNA: TGTGCCAGCAGGCCAGGGACAGCTGGAAACACCATATATTTT. This gives the protein CASRPGTAGNTIYF.

The genes are TRBV5-1 and TRBJ2-5, with 7 bases identical to TRBD2. The junction had 13 bases not matched to a gene; V was cut back by 0 bases and J by 5 bases. The CDR3 is 17 residues long. Germline V gene sequence: CDR1 SGHRS, CDR2 YFSETQ. The CDR3 sequence: CASSLERGRGSGETQYF. CDR3 bases: TGCGCCAGCAGCTTGGAGCGGGGTCGGGGATCGGGCGAGACCCAGTACTTC.

The chain uses TRBV3-1 (or the pseudogene TRBV3-2) and TRBJ2-4, with 8 bases that match TRBD2. The V gene end was trimmed by 3 bases and the J gene end by 8 bases; junction bases not matched to a gene: 12. There are 16 residues in the CDR3. The germline V gene encodes CDR1 LGHDT and CDR2 YNNKEL (reference sequence). The CDR3 DNA reads as TGTGCCAGCAGCCACCCTCGGGGGGGCGCGCGGGACATTCAGTACTTC. It yields the protein CASSHPRGGARDIQYF.

The V gene is TRBV2, the J gene TRBJ2-7, with 8 nucleotides matching TRBD1. This CDR3 is 16 amino acids long. CDR1 and CDR2 (germline): SNHLY, FYNNEI. The V segment lost 6 bases and the J segment 0 bases; nucleotides outside the gene matches: 10. The CDR3 protein is CASSPNRGTISYEQYF. The DNA for the CDR3 is TGTGCCAGCAGCCCAAACAGGGGGACGATCTCCTACGAGCAGTACTTC.

V usage is TRBV3-1 (or the pseudogene TRBV3-2) and J usage is TRBJ2-4; 7 bases line up with TRBD2. After removal of 3 bases from V and 2 bases from J, the junction contained 1 base not matched to a gene. The CDR3 runs to 14 residues. Germline-derived CDR1 and CDR2 are LGHDT and YNNKEL (reference sequence). CDR3 nucleotides: TGTGCCAGCAGCCAGGGAGGGACCAAAAACATTCAGTACTTC. Protein: CASSQGGTKNIQYF.

The sample holds one count of this clone. This chain joins TRBV9 and TRBJ2-3; TRBD2 matches 13 bases. The CDR3 is made up of 16 amino acids. V dropped 3 bases and J dropped 2; count of bases not matched to a gene: 3. Germline values: CDR1 SGDLS, CDR2 YYNGEE. The CDR3 here is CASSGTSGGATDTQYF. The DNA for the CDR3 is TGTGCCAGCAGCGGTACTAGCGGGGGGGCCACAGATACGCAGTATTTT.

This chain uses TRBV7-3 with TRBJ2-1, with D unclear. The V end was cut by 2 bases, the J end by 16 bases, with 18 bases between. Germline assignment: CDR1 SGHTA and CDR2 FQGTGA. The CDR3 totals 13 residues. The CDR3 sequence is CASSLLRNSWLFF. The CDR3 region has the DNA TGTGCCAGCAGCTTACTGCGTAACAGCTGGTTATTCTTC. The full variable domain, rest sourced from reference TRBV7-3 and TRBJ2-1, is GAGVSQTPSNKVTEKGKYVELRCDPISGHTALYWYRQSLGQGPEFLIYFQGTGAADDSGLPNDRFFAVRPEGSVSTLKIQRTERGDSAVYLCASSLLRNSWLFFGPGTRLTVL.

The chain joins TRBV5-4 to TRBJ2-5, with TRBD2 matching over 10 bases. V shed 4 bases and J 1 base; nucleotides not matched to a gene: 4. The CDR3 runs 15 residues. Germline CDR1 SGHNT, CDR2 YYREEE (reference sequence). CDR3 in amino acids: CASSASGGGQETQYF. The CDR3 nucleotides read TGTGCCAGCAGCGCAAGCGGGGGGGGCCAAGAGACCCAGTACTTC. Complete variable domain (other parts from reference TRBV5-4 and TRBJ2-5): ETGVTQSPTHLIKTRGQQVTLRCSSQSGHNTVSWYQQALGQGPQFIFQYYREEENGRGNFPPRFSGLQFPNYSSELNVNALELDDSALYLCASSASGGGQETQYFGPGTRLLVL.

The chain combines TRBV30 with TRBJ2-1, with 7 bases identical to TRBD1. Per the germline V gene, CDR1 is GTSNPN and CDR2 is SVGIG (reference sequence). V gave up 1 base and J gave up 7 bases; unmatched junction bases: 7. The CDR3 consists of 14 residues. CDR3 DNA sequence: TGTGCCTGGAGTGCCGGGCAGACAGGGAATGAGCAGTTCTTC. Protein: CAWSAGQTGNEQFF.

The rearrangement uses TRBV7-8 and TRBJ1-1; 10 nucleotides match TRBD1. J gave up 6 bases and V 1 base, and 8 bases lay outside the gene matches. This CDR3 is 16 amino acids long. Germline-derived CDR1 and CDR2 are SGHVS and FQNEAQ. The CDR3 protein is CASSLGGQGRRSEAFF. CDR3 nucleotide sequence: TGTGCCAGCAGCTTAGGGGGACAGGGGCGGAGGTCTGAAGCTTTCTTT.

This clone was counted a single time. The chain recombines TRBV11-2 with TRBJ2-4, with 10 positions matching TRBD1. The CDR3 has 16 residues. Germline trimming cut 5 bases from V and 1 base from J; bases unmatched to any gene: 5. Looked up from germline, CDR1 is SGHAT and CDR2 is FQNNGV. The CDR3 DNA reads TGTGCCAGCAGCCATAGGACAGGGGGGGCCAAAAACATTCAGTACTTC. It specifies CASSHRTGGAKNIQYF. Filled out from reference TRBV11-2 and TRBJ2-4, the complete variable domain reads EAGVAQSPRYKIIEKRQSVAFWCNPISGHATLYWYQQILGQGPKLLIQFQNNGVVDDSQLPKDRFSAERLKGVDSTLKIQPAKLEDSAVYLCASSHRTGGAKNIQYFGAGTRLSVL.

The chain joins TRBV13 to TRBJ2-3; 7 nucleotides match TRBD1. The CDR3 is 16 residues long. Germline V gives CDR1 PRHDT, CDR2 FYEKMQ (reference sequence). Unmatched junction bases numbered 7, after V lost 0 bases and J lost 4 bases. The CDR3 reads CASSLGLGDRSDTQYF. CDR3 bases: TGTGCCAGCAGCTTAGGTCTCGGGGACAGATCAGATACGCAGTATTTT.

The J gene is TRBJ2-7, the V gene TRBV7-9; the D gene is possibly TRBD1 (6 bases). This CDR3 contains 15 residues. Germline V gene data show CDR1 as SEHNR and CDR2 as FQNEAQ (reference sequence). The ends were cut back, 6 bases at V and 1 base at J, with 16 bases in the middle. The CDR3 DNA reads TGTGCCAGCAGGGATGACACTAGGGGGTCCTACGAGCAGTACTTC. Its translation: CASRDDTRGSYEQYF. The full variable domain, completed using reference TRBV7-9 and TRBJ2-7, is DTGVSQNPRHKITKRGQNVTFRCDPISEHNRLYWYRQTLGQGPEFLTYFQNEAQLEKSRLLSDRFSAERPKGSFSTLEIQRTEQGDSAMYLCASRDDTRGSYEQYFGPGTRLTVT.